A single sample gave rise to the 23 T cell receptor beta chains below, sequenced in a study of T cell repertoires in ileal Crohn's disease. This table comes from immunoSEQ multiplex PCR, and its TCRdb copy is limited to in-frame clones, with some not included. The profile shows 13,000 to 15,000 clones, roughly 78% of them singletons. The sequenced material came from ileal tissue. These receptors were taken from an adult with Crohn's disease.

This chain uses TRBV29-1 with TRBJ1-4, with D possibly being TRBD1 (5 bases). V gave up 6 bases and J gave up 3 bases, with 14 bases separating them. Germline V lookup: CDR1 SQVTM, CDR2 ANQGSEA. This CDR3 is built from 14 residues. The CDR3 here is CSVQRQPPNEKLFF. The CDR3, as DNA: TGCAGCGTACAAAGACAGCCTCCTAATGAAAAACTGTTTTTT.

The genes are TRBV27 and TRBJ2-7, with TRBD1 matching 7 bases. The germline CDR1 and CDR2 sequences are MNHEY and SMNVEV (reference sequence). V lost 6 bases, J lost 0 bases, and 5 bases stayed unmatched. There are 14 residues in the CDR3. This chain's CDR3 is CASSGGQVSYEQYF. CDR3 DNA sequence: TGTGCCAGCAGCGGCGGACAGGTCTCCTACGAGCAGTACTTC.

V and J are TRBV5-5 and TRBJ2-3, with 10 nucleotides matching TRBD2. V lost 2 bases to trimming and J lost 5 bases; unmatched junction nucleotides: 8. CDR3 length equals 16 residues. Germline-derived CDR1 and CDR2 are SGHKS and YYEKEE (reference sequence). The DNA for the CDR3 is TGTGCCAGCAGCTTTAATAGCGGGGGGTTTGAAGATACGCAGTATTTT. Protein sequence: CASSFNSGGFEDTQYF.

V and J are TRBV6-5 and TRBJ1-2; maybe TRBD1 (6 bases). Looked up from germline, CDR1 is MNHEY and CDR2 is SVGAGI. The CDR3 extends over 13 amino acids. V shed 6 bases and J shed 5 bases, with 13 bases lying between them. CDR3 DNA sequence: TGTGCCAGCAGGCGGGGGCCGGGGTATGGCTACACCTTC. It translates to CASRRGPGYGYTF.

The V call is TRBV4-1, the J call TRBJ1-2; a possible D gene is TRBD1 (6 bases). Per germline, CDR1 MGHRA and CDR2 YSYEKL. CDR3 length equals 15 residues. Trimming stripped 0 bases from V and 5 bases from J, with 13 bases between. The CDR3 nucleotides read TGCGCCAGCAGCCAAGACCCGGGCAGGGGATATGGCTACACCTTC. Its protein is CASSQDPGRGYGYTF.

The table lists this clone with a few counts. V usage is TRBV29-1 and J usage is TRBJ2-6, with 7 bases matching TRBD1. Germline V gives CDR1 SQVTM, CDR2 ANQGSEA. The CDR3 extends over 16 amino acids. The J segment lost 0 bases and the V segment lost 4 bases, leaving 6 bases of the junction unmatched. The CDR3 here is CSVVGDRASGANVLTF. The CDR3 DNA reads TGCAGCGTTGTTGGCGACAGGGCCTCTGGGGCCAACGTCCTGACTTTC.

The chain's CDR3 is CASSQQGSSNQPQHF. As DNA, the CDR3 is TGCGCCAGCAGTCAACAGGGGTCCAGCAATCAGCCCCAGCATTTT. The chain joins TRBV10-2 to TRBJ1-5; 7 positions agree with TRBD1. In germline, CDR1 is WSHSY, CDR2 SAAADI. This CDR3 region has 15 residues. V shed 5 bases, J shed 1 base, and the junction held 5 bases outside the gene matches.

The chain is built from TRBV7-2 and TRBJ2-3, with D maybe TRBD2 (6 bases). Trimming stripped 2 bases from V and 6 bases from J, with 12 bases between. The germline CDR1 and CDR2 sequences are SGHTA and FQGNSA. This CDR3 is 14 amino acids long. CDR3 protein: CASSLSGPADTQYF. In DNA, the CDR3 is TGTGCCAGCAGCTTAAGCGGGCCGGCGGATACGCAGTATTTT.

V and J are TRBV5-4 and TRBJ2-5; D might be TRBD2 (7 bases). V was shortened by 4 bases and J by 5 bases, with 18 bases between the two germline ends. This CDR3 region has 15 residues. The germline CDR1 and CDR2 sequences are SGHNT and YYREEE (reference sequence). DNA for the CDR3: TGTGCCAGCAGCGAGGGGGGGCGGGGGCCGGAGACCCAGTACTTC. It is translated as CASSEGGRGPETQYF.

This chain joins TRBV2 and TRBJ1-4; D is undetermined. The ends were cut back, 8 bases at V and 8 bases at J, with 9 bases in the middle. Germline V gene lookup returns CDR1 SNHLY and CDR2 FYNNEI. CDR3 length: 11 amino acids. In DNA form, the CDR3 reads TGTGCCAGCTCCGTGAGGGAAAAACTGTTTTTT. Protein product: CASSVREKLFF.

The rearrangement joins TRBV5-1 to TRBJ2-7, with a weak D call TRBD1 (5 bases). This CDR3 is 17 amino acids long. Per germline, CDR1 SGHRS and CDR2 YFSETQ. The V end lost 0 bases, the J end lost 2 bases, and 18 bases lay between the germline ends. The CDR3 loop reads CASSLAIMVRGTYEQYF. CDR3 nucleotides: TGCGCCAGCAGCTTGGCCATAATGGTAAGGGGCACCTACGAGCAGTACTTC.

The rearrangement uses TRBV25-1 and TRBJ1-2, with D possibly matching TRBD1 (5 bases). The CDR3 is made up of 15 amino acids. Trimming removed 1 base from V and 0 bases from J, with 9 bases in between. Germline lookup yields CDR1 MGHDK and CDR2 SYGVNS. This CDR3 reads CASSEFRGSNYGYTF. CDR3 nucleotides: TGTGCCAGCAGTGAATTCCGGGGGTCTAACTATGGCTACACCTTC.

J is TRBJ2-1 and V is TRBV7-6, with 10 nucleotides matching TRBD2. The ends lost 4 bases at V and 6 bases at J; junction bases unmatched: 9. The CDR3 consists of 16 residues. CDR1 SGHVS and CDR2 FNYEAQ come from the germline V gene. CDR3 sequence: CASSYTSGVAANEQFF. The CDR3 coding sequence is TGTGCCAGCAGCTATACTAGCGGGGTGGCTGCCAATGAGCAGTTCTTC.

This clone was seen a handful of times. This chain uses TRBV4-3 with TRBJ2-7, with 10 nucleotides matching TRBD2. The CDR3 runs to 16 residues. CDR1 is LGHNA and CDR2 is YSLEER in the germline V gene. V lost 2 bases, J lost 0 bases, and 4 bases stayed unmatched. The CDR3 protein is CASSQSLAGDSYEQYF. CDR3 coding DNA: TGCGCCAGCAGCCAATCGCTAGCGGGGGACTCCTACGAGCAGTACTTC.

This clone has a single count. The chain joins TRBV9 to TRBJ2-5, with TRBD2 as a possible D gene (6 bases). The ends were cut back, 3 bases at V and 3 bases at J, with 21 bases in the middle. The CDR3 has 17 residues. Germline CDR1 and CDR2: SGDLS and YYNGEE. The CDR3 DNA follows: TGTGCCAGCAGCGAGTTTAGCGGACACGAAAAGGAAGAGACCCAGTACTTC. It codes for CASSEFSGHEKEETQYF.

The rearrangement joins TRBV30 to TRBJ2-3; 9 nucleotides align to TRBD1. The CDR3 runs 15 residues. Losses at the gene ends were 6 bases for V and 7 bases for J; bases not matched to a gene: 14. Germline V CDR1 and CDR2: GTSNPN, SVGIG (reference sequence). CDR3 loop: CACGPSGTGSHTQYF. Written as DNA, the CDR3 is TGTGCCTGTGGACCCTCCGGGACAGGGTCACATACGCAGTATTTT.

The chain combines TRBV28 with TRBJ1-1; 8 nucleotides line up with TRBD1. Trimming removed 5 bases from V and 4 bases from J; junction bases left unmatched: 6. The CDR3 has 14 residues. Germline CDR1 and CDR2: MDHEN and SYDVKM. This CDR3 is CASSLRTGLTEAFF. CDR3 sequence (DNA): TGTGCCAGCAGTCTCCGGACAGGGCTCACTGAAGCTTTCTTT.

The chain has TRBV5-1 and TRBJ2-3; 7 bases are a match to TRBD2. Germline loops: CDR1 SGHRS, CDR2 YFSETQ. The V segment lost 4 bases and the J segment 2 bases; nucleotides outside the gene matches: 7. The CDR3 contains 15 residues. For the CDR3, the DNA is TGCGCCAGCAGCGACAGCGGGGCCCCCACAGATACGCAGTATTTT. It translates to CASSDSGAPTDTQYF.

The J gene is TRBJ2-3, the V gene TRBV6-4, with D perhaps matching TRBD1 (5 bases). In germline, CDR1 is MRHNA, CDR2 SNTAGT. The CDR3 totals 15 residues. V was clipped by 2 bases and J by 2 bases, with 11 bases between them. CDR3: CASSDRGRPTDTQYF. The CDR3 coding sequence is TGTGCCAGCAGTGACAGGGGTCGACCCACAGATACGCAGTATTTT.

Sample share makes this clone medium-sized. V and J are TRBV6-6 and TRBJ2-7, with 11 bases that match TRBD2. The CDR3 consists of 14 residues. The V gene's germline CDR1 is MNHNY and CDR2 SVGAGI (reference sequence). The J segment lost 5 bases and the V segment lost 5 bases, leaving 5 bases of the junction unmatched. Here the CDR3 DNA reads TGTGCCAGCAGTCCACTAGCGGGGGTGAACGAGCAGTACTTC. It specifies CASSPLAGVNEQYF.

The chain couples TRBV27 to TRBJ2-7, with D perhaps TRBD2 (6 bases). The CDR3 runs 13 residues. Trimming shortened V by 5 bases and J by 6 bases, and 14 bases separated the two germline ends. Germline loops: CDR1 MNHEY, CDR2 SMNVEV (reference sequence). CDR3 sequence: CASSMTRFGEQYF. Here the CDR3 DNA reads TGTGCCAGCAGTATGACTAGATTCGGCGAGCAGTACTTC.

The chain links TRBV5-5 to TRBJ1-4; no reliable D call. Trimming cost V 0 bases and J 0 bases, with 12 bases left between them. Germline V lookup: CDR1 SGHKS, CDR2 YYEKEE (reference sequence). The length of the CDR3 is 17 residues. In DNA form, the CDR3 reads TGTGCCAGCAGCTTGGTTGCCAGAGGTGCAACTAATGAAAAACTGTTTTTT. It translates to CASSLVARGATNEKLFF.

The V call is TRBV2, the J call TRBJ1-6, with TRBD1 identical over 7 bases. CDR3 length: 14 residues. J lost 7 bases, V lost 6 bases, and 6 bases had no gene match. Germline CDR1 is SNHLY and CDR2 is FYNNEI. CDR3 protein: CASRAGTANSPLHF. The CDR3, as DNA: TGTGCCAGCAGGGCCGGGACAGCAAATTCACCCCTCCACTTT.